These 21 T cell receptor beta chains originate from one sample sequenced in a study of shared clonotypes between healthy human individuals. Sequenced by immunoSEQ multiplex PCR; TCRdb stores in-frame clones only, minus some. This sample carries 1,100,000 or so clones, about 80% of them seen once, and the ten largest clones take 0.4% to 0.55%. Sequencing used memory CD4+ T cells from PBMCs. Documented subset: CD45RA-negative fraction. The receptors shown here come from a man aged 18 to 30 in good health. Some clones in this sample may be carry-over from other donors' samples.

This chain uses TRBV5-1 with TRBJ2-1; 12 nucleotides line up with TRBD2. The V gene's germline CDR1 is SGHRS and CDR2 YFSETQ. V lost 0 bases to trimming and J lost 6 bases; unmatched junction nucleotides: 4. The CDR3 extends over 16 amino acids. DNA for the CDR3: TGCGCCAGCAGCTTGGCGGCTAGCGGGAGGGCCAATGAGCAGTTCTTC. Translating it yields CASSLAASGRANEQFF.

CDR3 in DNA: TGTGCCAGCAGTGAAAAGGAGCAGACCCAGTACTTC. Amino acid sequence: CASSEKEQTQYF. The chain has TRBV6-1 and TRBJ2-5; D unclear. From germline, CDR1 is MNHNS and CDR2 SASEGT. This CDR3 contains 12 residues. V shed 2 bases and J shed 6 bases, with 7 bases lying between them.

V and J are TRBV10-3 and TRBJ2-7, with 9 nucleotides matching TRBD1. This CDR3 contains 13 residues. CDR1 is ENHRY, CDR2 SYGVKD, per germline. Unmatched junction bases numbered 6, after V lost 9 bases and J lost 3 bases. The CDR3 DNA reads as TGTGCCATAGGAACGACAGGGGGCTACGAGCAGTACTTC. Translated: CAIGTTGGYEQYF.

This chain's CDR3 is CASSFGGLHNEQFF. CDR3 in DNA: TGTGCCAGCAGCTTCGGTGGGCTGCACAATGAGCAGTTCTTC. The gene calls are TRBV11-2 and TRBJ2-1; D unresolved. Germline V CDR1 and CDR2: SGHAT, FQNNGV. V dropped 3 bases and J dropped 5 bases, with 11 bases sitting between them. CDR3 length: 14 amino acids. Looking up the rest from reference TRBV11-2 and TRBJ2-1 gives the full variable domain: EAGVAQSPRYKIIEKRQSVAFWCNPISGHATLYWYQQILGQGPKLLIQFQNNGVVDDSQLPKDRFSAERLKGVDSTLKIQPAKLEDSAVYLCASSFGGLHNEQFFGPGTRLTVL.

CDR3 amino acids: CASRRAGSSKNIQYF. DNA of the CDR3: TGTGCCAGCAGGAGGGCGGGATCCTCCAAAAACATTCAGTACTTC. This chain links TRBV2 with TRBJ2-4, with D perhaps matching TRBD2 (6 bases). In germline, CDR1 is SNHLY, CDR2 FYNNEI. V lost 6 bases and J lost 2, with 14 bases in between. The CDR3 extends over 15 amino acids.

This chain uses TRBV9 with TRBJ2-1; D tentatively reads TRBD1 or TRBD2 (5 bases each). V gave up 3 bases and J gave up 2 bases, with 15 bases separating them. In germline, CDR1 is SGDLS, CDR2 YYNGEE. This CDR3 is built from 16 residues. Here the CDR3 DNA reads TGTGCCAGCAGCGCCCTCGGGGACCCGGCCTACAATGAGCAGTTCTTC. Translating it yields CASSALGDPAYNEQFF.

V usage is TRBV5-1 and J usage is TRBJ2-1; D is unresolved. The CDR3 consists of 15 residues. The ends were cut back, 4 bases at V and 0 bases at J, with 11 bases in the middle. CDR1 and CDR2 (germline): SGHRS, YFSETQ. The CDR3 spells CASSQEQSSYNEQFF. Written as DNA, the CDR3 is TGCGCCAGCAGCCAAGAGCAGAGCTCCTACAATGAGCAGTTCTTC.

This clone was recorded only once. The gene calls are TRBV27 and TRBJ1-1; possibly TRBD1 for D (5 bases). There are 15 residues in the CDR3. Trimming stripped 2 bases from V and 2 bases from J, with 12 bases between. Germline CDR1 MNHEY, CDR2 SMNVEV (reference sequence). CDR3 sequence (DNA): TGTGCCAGCAGTTTAACCCGAGGGGTAAACACTGAAGCTTTCTTT. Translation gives CASSLTRGVNTEAFF.

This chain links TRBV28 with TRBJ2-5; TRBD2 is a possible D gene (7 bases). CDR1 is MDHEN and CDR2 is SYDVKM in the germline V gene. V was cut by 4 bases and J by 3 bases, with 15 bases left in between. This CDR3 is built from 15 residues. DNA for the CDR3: TGTGCCAGCAGTTCATCGGGGGGCTATAAAGAGACCCAGTACTTC. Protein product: CASSSSGGYKETQYF.

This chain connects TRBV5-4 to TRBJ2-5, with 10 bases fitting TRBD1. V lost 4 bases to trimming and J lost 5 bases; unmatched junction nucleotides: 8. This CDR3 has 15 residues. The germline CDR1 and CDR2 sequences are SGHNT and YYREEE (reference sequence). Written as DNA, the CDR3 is TGTGCCAGCAGCCCCTCGACAGGGGGCTTTGAGACCCAGTACTTC. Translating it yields CASSPSTGGFETQYF.

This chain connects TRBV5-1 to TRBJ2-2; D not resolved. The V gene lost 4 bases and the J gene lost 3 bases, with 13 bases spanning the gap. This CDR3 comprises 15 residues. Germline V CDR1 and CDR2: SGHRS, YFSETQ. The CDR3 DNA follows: TGCGCCAGCAGCCCTGGTATTCGGGACACCGGGGAGCTGTTTTTT. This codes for CASSPGIRDTGELFF. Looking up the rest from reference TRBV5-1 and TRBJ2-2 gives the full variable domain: KAGVTQTPRYLIKTRGQQVTLSCSPISGHRSVSWYQQTPGQGLQFLFEYFSETQRNKGNFPGRFSGRQFSNSRSEMNVSTLELGDSALYLCASSPGIRDTGELFFGEGSRLTVL.

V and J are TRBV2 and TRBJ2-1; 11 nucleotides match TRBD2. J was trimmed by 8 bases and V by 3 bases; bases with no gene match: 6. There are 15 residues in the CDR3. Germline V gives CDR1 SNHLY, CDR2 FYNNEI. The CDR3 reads CASSEVAGGPHEQFF. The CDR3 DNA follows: TGTGCCAGCAGTGAGGTAGCGGGAGGGCCGCATGAGCAGTTCTTC.

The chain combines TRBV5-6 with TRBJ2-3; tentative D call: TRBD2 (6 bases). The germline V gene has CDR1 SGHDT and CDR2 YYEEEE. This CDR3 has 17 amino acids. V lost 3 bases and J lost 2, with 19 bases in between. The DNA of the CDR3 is TGTGCCAGCAGCTCGGAGGGACGGGAGCAATCCACAGATACGCAGTATTTT. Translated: CASSSEGREQSTDTQYF. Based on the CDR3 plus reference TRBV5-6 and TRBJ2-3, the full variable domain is DAGVTQSPTHLIKTRGQQVTLRCSPKSGHDTVSWYQQALGQGPQFIFQYYEEEERQRGNFPDRFSGHQFPNYSSELNVNALLLGDSALYLCASSSEGREQSTDTQYFGPGTRLTVL.

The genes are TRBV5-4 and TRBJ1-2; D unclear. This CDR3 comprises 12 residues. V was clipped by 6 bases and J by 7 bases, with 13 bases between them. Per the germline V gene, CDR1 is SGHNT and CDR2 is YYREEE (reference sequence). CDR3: CASTSHGVGYTF. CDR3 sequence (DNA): TGTGCCAGCACCTCACATGGGGTTGGCTACACCTTC.

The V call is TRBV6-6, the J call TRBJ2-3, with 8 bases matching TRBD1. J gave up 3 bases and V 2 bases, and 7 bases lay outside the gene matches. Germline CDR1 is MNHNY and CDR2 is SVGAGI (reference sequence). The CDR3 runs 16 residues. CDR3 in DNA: TGTGCCAGCAGTTACCCCGCAGGGGGCTTGACAGATACGCAGTATTTT. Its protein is CASSYPAGGLTDTQYF.

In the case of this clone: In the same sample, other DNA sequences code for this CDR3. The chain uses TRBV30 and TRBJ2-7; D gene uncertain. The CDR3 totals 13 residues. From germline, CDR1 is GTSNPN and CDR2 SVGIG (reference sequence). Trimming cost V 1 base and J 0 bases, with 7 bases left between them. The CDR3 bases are TGTGCCTGGAGTGGCACGAGCTCCTACGAGCAGTACTTC. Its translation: CAWSGTSSYEQYF. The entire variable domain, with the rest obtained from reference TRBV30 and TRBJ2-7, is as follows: SQTIHQWPATLVQPVGSPLSLECTVEGTSNPNLYWYRQAAGRGLQLLFYSVGIGQISSEVPQNLSASRPQDRQFILSSKKLLLSDSGFYLCAWSGTSSYEQYFGPGTRLTVT.

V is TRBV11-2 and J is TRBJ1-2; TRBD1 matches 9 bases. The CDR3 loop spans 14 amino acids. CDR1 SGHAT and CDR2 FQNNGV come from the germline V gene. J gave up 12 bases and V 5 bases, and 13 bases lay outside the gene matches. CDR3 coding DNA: TGTGCCAGCAGCCTCAGATTGGGACAGGGTTTTGACACCTTC. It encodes CASSLRLGQGFDTF.

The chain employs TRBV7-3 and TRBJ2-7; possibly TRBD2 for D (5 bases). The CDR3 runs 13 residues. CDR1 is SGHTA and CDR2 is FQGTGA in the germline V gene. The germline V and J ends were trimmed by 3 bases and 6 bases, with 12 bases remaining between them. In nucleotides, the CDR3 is TGTGCCAGCAGCTTCGGGGAATTCGGCGAGCAGTACTTC. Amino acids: CASSFGEFGEQYF.

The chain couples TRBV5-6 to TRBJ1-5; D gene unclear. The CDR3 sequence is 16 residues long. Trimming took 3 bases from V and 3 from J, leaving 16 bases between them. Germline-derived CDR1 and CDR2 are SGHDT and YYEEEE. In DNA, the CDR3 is TGTGCCAGCAGCTCGACTCCTGTCAGGTTCAATCAGCCCCAGCATTTT. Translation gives CASSSTPVRFNQPQHF.

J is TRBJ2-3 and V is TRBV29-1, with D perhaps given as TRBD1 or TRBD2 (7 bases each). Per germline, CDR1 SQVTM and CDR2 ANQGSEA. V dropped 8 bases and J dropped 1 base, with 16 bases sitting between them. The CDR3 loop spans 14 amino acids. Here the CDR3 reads CSTTGEGGTDTQYF. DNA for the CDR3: TGCAGCACTACAGGGGAGGGAGGCACAGATACGCAGTATTTT.

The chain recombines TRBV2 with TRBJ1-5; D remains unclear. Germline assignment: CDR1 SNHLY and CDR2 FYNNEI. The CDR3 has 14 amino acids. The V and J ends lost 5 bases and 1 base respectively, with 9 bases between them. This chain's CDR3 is CASSFIGSNQPQHF. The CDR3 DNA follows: TGTGCCAGCAGTTTTATAGGAAGCAATCAGCCCCAGCATTTT. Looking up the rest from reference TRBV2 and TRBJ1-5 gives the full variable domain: EPEVTQTPSHQVTQMGQEVILRCVPISNHLYFYWYRQILGQKVEFLVSFYNNEISEKSEIFDDQFSVERPDGSNFTLKIRSTKLEDSAMYFCASSFIGSNQPQHFGDGTRLSIL.